The 3 T cell receptor beta chains reported below all come from one sample, sequenced in a study of shared clonotypes between healthy human individuals. The assay was immunoSEQ multiplex PCR, and TCRdb's table has in-frame clones only and misses some. The sample lists about 380,000 clones, roughly 96% seen once, with about 0.34% in the top ten. Sequencing used memory CD8+ T cells sorted from blood. Subset meaning: CD45RO+ cells pooled with CCR7-negative TemRA cells. These receptors all come from a man aged 30-40 years in good health.

The chain employs TRBV27 and TRBJ2-2; D remains ambiguous. Looked up from germline, CDR1 is MNHEY and CDR2 is SMNVEV (reference sequence). The length of the CDR3 is 14 residues. V lost 3 bases, J lost 5 bases, and 10 bases lay in between. The CDR3 reads CASSFARFTGELFF. In nucleotides, the CDR3 is TGTGCCAGCAGTTTTGCTAGGTTTACCGGGGAGCTGTTTTTT.

The V gene is TRBV10-3, the J gene TRBJ1-3, with 10 bases that match TRBD1. From germline, CDR1 is ENHRY and CDR2 SYGVKD. The length of the CDR3 is 14 residues. V was clipped by 6 bases and J by 4 bases; unmatched bases: 3. Here the CDR3 reads CAISGTGVGNTIYF. The CDR3 coding sequence is TGTGCCATCAGCGGGACAGGGGTAGGAAACACCATATATTTT.

The chain couples TRBV5-4 to TRBJ2-7; D not certain. V was trimmed by 3 bases and J by 2 bases, leaving 15 bases between them. Germline values: CDR1 SGHNT, CDR2 YYREEE (reference sequence). This CDR3 contains 15 residues. The CDR3 spells CASSSQASGPYEQYF. For the CDR3, the DNA is TGTGCCAGCAGCTCCCAGGCTTCTGGGCCCTACGAGCAGTACTTC.